The present T cell receptor beta chain was sequenced within a study of cytomegalovirus exposure and HLA in healthy donors. Primers for the PCR totalled 60 Vbeta and 13 Jbeta. Sequencing used immunoSEQ multiplex PCR; TCRdb keeps in-frame clones, though not all of them. The sample carries around 200,000 clones, roughly four fifths recorded once. Per the germline V gene, CDR1 is SEHNR and CDR2 is FQNEAQ (reference sequence). This CDR3 spans 15 amino acids. Notes on the study in general: What a later analysis showed was that several of the most significant clusters appeared linked to common viral pathogens. Trimming of TCR beta V- and J-genes showed a link, identified in a later analysis, to a missense DCLRE1C variant. Data from an earlier analysis indicated that most TCR beta V segments were productive either about 87% or about 30% of the time.

This clone turned up a few times. Its target is not known. The source is a middle-aged woman in good health and CMV-seronegative. The sequenced material came from PBMCs. V and J are TRBV7-9 and TRBJ2-5; 8 bases agree with TRBD2. The J call is doubtful: the DNA matches TRBJ2-7 better. CDR3 nucleotides: TGTGCCAGCAGCTTAATGTCCGGGGGGGCCTACGAGCAGTACTTC. The encoded protein is CASSLMSGGAYEQYF.